The entry that follows covers one TCR beta chain sequence. These data come from a study of blood T cell repertoires in COVID-19. Study-wide context: The United States, Italy and Spain supplied acute and convalescent COVID-19 samples. The cDNA or gDNA used as material had been derived from T cells, B-cell-depleted T cells, or PBMCs.

CDR1 and CDR2 (germline): SGHRS, YFSETQ. The CDR3 has 13 residues. Losses at the gene ends were 4 bases for V and 5 bases for J; bases not matched to a gene: 5. How the authors handled the data: Using reference gene primer amplification, nucleated cell counts were estimated. Here immunoSEQ multiplex PCR was the method, and the copy in TCRdb shows in-frame clones only, minus some. Clone size and V and J calls were adopted from that table, with D and trimming inferred from the DNA. The top ten clones hold 1% to 1.5% of a sample with some 66,000 clones, 88% of them seen once. The chain is built from TRBV5-1 and TRBJ2-5, with 7 bases lining up with TRBD2. The TCR sequence derives from a woman aged 55-69 years with acute or convalescent COVID-19. The sample was peripheral blood. The CDR3 DNA follows: TGCGCCAGCAGCCGCGCCGGGGGGGAGACCCAGTACTTC. It is translated as CASSRAGGETQYF.